These T cell receptor beta chains were read from a single sample in a study of CD8 T cells in Susac syndrome. One entry per CDR3 protein results from TCRdb running MiXCR on the immunoSEQ multiplex PCR reads. The sample holds 170,000 or so distinct CDR3 sequences, roughly 95% seen once. The sequenced sample was CD4+ T cells from PBMCs. These receptors came from a human donor with Susac syndrome. Both conserved end residues are part of each CDR3. Each record gives: J gene, V gene, D gene, clone size, CDR3 protein, CDR3 DNA. A D gene is named only where the DNA matches it firmly. The size field is filled for only some rows; it gives once, few, many or a size class.

j_call: TRBJ2-3; v_call: TRBV19; d_call: .; clone_size: .; cdr3_aa: CASSIQGSDTQYF; cdr3_nt: TGTGCCAGTAGTATTCAGGGATCAGATACGCAGTATTTT
j_call: TRBJ1-4; v_call: TRBV28; d_call: .; clone_size: .; cdr3_aa: CASSLFRAWNEKLFF; cdr3_nt: TGTGCCAGCAGTTTATTCAGGGCCTGGAATGAAAAACTGTTTTTT
j_call: TRBJ2-1; v_call: TRBV29-1; d_call: TRBD1; clone_size: .; cdr3_aa: CSAGTGISYNEQFF; cdr3_nt: TGCAGCGCCGGGACAGGGATCTCCTACAATGAGCAGTTCTTC
j_call: TRBJ1-4; v_call: TRBV29-1; d_call: TRBD1; clone_size: .; cdr3_aa: CSVTGTGDEKLFF; cdr3_nt: TGCAGCGTTACCGGGACAGGGGATGAAAAACTGTTTTTT
j_call: TRBJ2-5; v_call: TRBV5-1; d_call: .; clone_size: few; cdr3_aa: CASRDQETQYF; cdr3_nt: TGCGCCAGCAGGGATCAAGAGACCCAGTACTTC
j_call: TRBJ2-3; v_call: TRBV6-6; d_call: .; clone_size: .; cdr3_aa: CASSPGASEADTQYF; cdr3_nt: TGTGCCAGCAGCCCCGGGGCTAGCGAGGCAGATACGCAGTATTTT
j_call: TRBJ2-3; v_call: TRBV27; d_call: .; clone_size: .; cdr3_aa: CASSQKDTQYF; cdr3_nt: TGTGCCAGCAGTCAGAAAGATACGCAGTATTTT
j_call: TRBJ1-1; v_call: TRBV6-2/TRBV6-3; d_call: .; clone_size: .; cdr3_aa: CASSLTGQGTEAFF; cdr3_nt: TGTGCCAGCAGTTTGACAGGCCAGGGCACTGAAGCTTTCTTT
j_call: TRBJ1-2; v_call: TRBV20-1; d_call: .; clone_size: .; cdr3_aa: CSATQRPVYGYTF; cdr3_nt: TGCAGTGCTACCCAACGACCCGTCTATGGCTACACCTTC
j_call: TRBJ2-1; v_call: TRBV20-1; d_call: TRBD2; clone_size: once; cdr3_aa: CSARGLAETEQFF; cdr3_nt: TGCAGTGCTCGAGGACTAGCGGAGACTGAGCAGTTCTTC
j_call: TRBJ1-1; v_call: TRBV20-1; d_call: TRBD1; clone_size: .; cdr3_aa: CSASPPGAGGVTEAFF; cdr3_nt: TGCAGTGCTAGTCCCCCGGGGGCAGGGGGCGTCACTGAAGCTTTCTTT
j_call: TRBJ1-5; v_call: TRBV20-1; d_call: .; clone_size: .; cdr3_aa: CSARDHVGGRGTQHF; cdr3_nt: TGCAGTGCTAGAGACCATGTCGGGGGCCGGGGGACCCAGCATTTT
j_call: TRBJ2-7; v_call: TRBV29-1; d_call: .; clone_size: .; cdr3_aa: CSVVGTDSYEQYF; cdr3_nt: TGCAGCGTTGTAGGGACGGACTCCTACGAGCAGTACTTC
j_call: TRBJ1-5; v_call: TRBV20-1; d_call: .; clone_size: .; cdr3_aa: CSANEGVYSNQPQHF; cdr3_nt: TGCAGTGCTAACGAGGGAGTATATAGCAATCAGCCCCAGCATTTT
j_call: TRBJ2-5; v_call: TRBV6-5; d_call: .; clone_size: .; cdr3_aa: CASSYLGAPETQYF; cdr3_nt: TGTGCCAGCAGTTATTTGGGTGCTCCCGAGACCCAGTACTTC
j_call: TRBJ2-7; v_call: TRBV20-1; d_call: TRBD2; clone_size: .; cdr3_aa: CSARLAGYSYEQYF; cdr3_nt: TGCAGTGCTAGGCTAGCGGGATATAGTTACGAGCAGTACTTC
j_call: TRBJ2-7; v_call: TRBV28; d_call: .; clone_size: .; cdr3_aa: CASLDGWTYEQYF; cdr3_nt: TGTGCCAGCCTTGACGGTTGGACCTACGAGCAGTACTTC
j_call: TRBJ2-3; v_call: TRBV7-2; d_call: .; clone_size: once; cdr3_aa: CASSLGGTRGDTQYF; cdr3_nt: TGTGCCAGCAGCTTAGGCGGGACTCGGGGAGATACGCAGTATTTT
j_call: TRBJ1-5; v_call: TRBV5-6; d_call: .; clone_size: .; cdr3_aa: CASSSGNGGQPQHF; cdr3_nt: TGTGCCAGCAGCTCGGGTAACGGAGGCCAGCCCCAGCATTTT
j_call: TRBJ2-5; v_call: TRBV20-1; d_call: TRBD2; clone_size: .; cdr3_aa: CSASRGDETQYF; cdr3_nt: TGCAGTGCCAGTCGGGGGGATGAGACCCAGTACTTC
j_call: TRBJ2-3; v_call: TRBV30; d_call: TRBD2; clone_size: once; cdr3_aa: CAWRGGTDTQYF; cdr3_nt: TGTGCCTGGAGGGGGGGGACAGATACGCAGTATTTT
j_call: TRBJ2-2; v_call: TRBV30; d_call: .; clone_size: .; cdr3_aa: CAWSVTGELFF; cdr3_nt: TGTGCCTGGAGTGTCACCGGGGAGCTGTTTTTT
j_call: TRBJ1-4; v_call: TRBV7-2; d_call: TRBD1; clone_size: .; cdr3_aa: CASSLRTGANEKLFF; cdr3_nt: TGTGCCAGCAGCTTGAGGACAGGGGCTAATGAAAAACTGTTTTTT
j_call: TRBJ2-4; v_call: TRBV28; d_call: .; clone_size: .; cdr3_aa: CASSPQQTEIQYF; cdr3_nt: TGTGCCAGCAGTCCTCAACAGACTGAAATTCAGTACTTC
j_call: TRBJ2-2; v_call: TRBV5-1; d_call: .; clone_size: .; cdr3_aa: CASSLLTIADTGELFF; cdr3_nt: TGCGCCAGCAGCTTGCTTACAATAGCCGACACCGGGGAGCTGTTTTTT
j_call: TRBJ2-5; v_call: TRBV28; d_call: TRBD2; clone_size: .; cdr3_aa: CASGGATQETQYF; cdr3_nt: TGTGCCTCCGGGGGGGCAACCCAAGAGACCCAGTACTTC
j_call: TRBJ2-1; v_call: TRBV6-2/TRBV6-3; d_call: .; clone_size: .; cdr3_aa: CASSDYPYNEQFF; cdr3_nt: TGTGCCAGCAGTGACTATCCCTACAATGAGCAGTTCTTC
j_call: TRBJ1-6; v_call: TRBV5-1; d_call: .; clone_size: .; cdr3_aa: CASSLDAGNNSPLHF; cdr3_nt: TGCGCCAGCAGCTTGGATGCGGGAAATAATTCACCCCTCCACTTT
j_call: TRBJ2-3; v_call: TRBV12-3/TRBV12-4; d_call: .; clone_size: .; cdr3_aa: CASSFRGSSTDTQYF; cdr3_nt: TGTGCCAGCAGTTTCCGCGGGTCATCCACAGATACGCAGTATTTT